This TCR beta chain was captured by sequencing in a study of CD8+CD57+ T cells in acquired aplastic anemia. To note about this clonotype: The junction differs from germline at one of its ends, possibly a read error.

It was genomic DNA that served as the template for profiling TCR beta VDJ and CDR3. TCRdb processed the reads anew with MiXCR; each CDR3 protein has one entry. The table includes around 250,000 distinct CDR3 sequences, roughly 80% detected once. Patients chosen for sequencing had CD8+CD57+ cells that had expanded, as shown by flow cytometry. The CDR3 spans 16 residues. Germline V gives CDR1 SNHLY, CDR2 FYNNEI. The receptor's source is a human donor with aplastic anemia. Sequencing used sorted CD4+, CD8+, or CD8+CD57+ T cells (not recorded which) from PBMCs. The V and J genes are TRBV2 and TRBJ2-5, with 7 bases aligning to TRBD2. The CDR3 coding sequence is TGTGCCAGCGGCGATCAAGGCAGCGGGGCGCGCGATGAGCGGTCCTTC. Encoded protein: CASGDQGSGARDERSF.